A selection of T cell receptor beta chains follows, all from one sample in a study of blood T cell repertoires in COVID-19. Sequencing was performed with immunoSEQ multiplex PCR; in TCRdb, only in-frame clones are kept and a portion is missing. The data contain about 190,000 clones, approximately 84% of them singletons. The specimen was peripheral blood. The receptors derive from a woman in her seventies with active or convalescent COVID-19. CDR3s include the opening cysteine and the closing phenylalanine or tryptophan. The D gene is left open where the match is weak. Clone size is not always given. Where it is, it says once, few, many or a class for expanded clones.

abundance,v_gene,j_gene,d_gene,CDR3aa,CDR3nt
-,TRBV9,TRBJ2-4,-,CASSVGQTSKNIQYF,TGTGCCAGCAGCGTAGGACAAACCTCCAAAAACATTCAGTACTTC
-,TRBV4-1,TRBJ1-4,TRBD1,CASSQGQINEKLFF,TGCGCCAGCAGCCAGGGACAGATTAATGAAAAACTGTTTTTT
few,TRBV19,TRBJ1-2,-,CASSPTAGPRGYTF,TGTGCCAGTAGTCCCACGGCAGGGCCCCGAGGCTACACCTTC
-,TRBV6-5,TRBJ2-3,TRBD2,CASRDSGGQYF,TGTGCCAGCAGAGACAGCGGGGGGCAGTATTTT
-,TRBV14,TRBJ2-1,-,CASSQVSRLDPYNEQFF,TGTGCCAGCAGCCAAGTTAGCAGACTAGACCCCTACAATGAGCAGTTCTTC
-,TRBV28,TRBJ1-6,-,CASSLFGRSSYNSPLHF,TGTGCCAGCAGTTTATTCGGTAGGAGCTCCTATAATTCACCCCTCCACTTT
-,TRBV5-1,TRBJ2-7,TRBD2,CASSLGVAGEKQYF,TGCGCCAGCAGCTTGGGCGTAGCGGGAGAAAAGCAGTACTTC
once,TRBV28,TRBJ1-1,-,CAITQGLTEAFF,TGTGCCATCACCCAGGGGTTAACTGAAGCTTTCTTT
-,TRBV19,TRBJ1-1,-,CASSAKQGFGAFF,TGTGCCAGTAGTGCCAAACAGGGATTTGGGGCTTTCTTT
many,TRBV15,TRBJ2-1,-,CATSRGLVANEQFF,TGTGCCACCAGCAGAGGACTAGTGGCTAATGAGCAGTTCTTC
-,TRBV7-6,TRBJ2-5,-,CASSLGGIEGTQYF,TGTGCCAGCAGCTTAGGAGGGATCGAGGGGACCCAGTACTTC
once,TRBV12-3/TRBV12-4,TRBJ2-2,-,CAAGSNTGELFF,TGTGCGGCCGGGTCGAACACCGGGGAGCTGTTTTTT
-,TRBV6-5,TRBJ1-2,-,CASSAGGQNRYGYTF,TGTGCCAGCTCGGCCGGGGGGCAGAATCGCTATGGCTACACCTTC
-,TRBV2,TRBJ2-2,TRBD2,CASSRTSGHTGELFF,TGTGCCAGCAGTCGAACTAGCGGACACACCGGGGAGCTGTTTTTT
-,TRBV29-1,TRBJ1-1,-,CSVEGPTEAFF,TGCAGCGTTGAGGGGCCCACTGAAGCTTTCTTT
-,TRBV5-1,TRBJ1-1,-,CASSPRGGGRTEAFF,TGCGCCAGCAGCCCCCGTGGGGGGGGAAGAACTGAAGCTTTCTTT
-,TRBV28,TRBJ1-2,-,CASSLKRDNSNYGYTF,TGTGCCAGCAGTCTCAAGCGGGACAACAGTAACTATGGCTACACCTTC
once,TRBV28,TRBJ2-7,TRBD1,CASSLNRGLSYEQYF,TGTGCCAGCAGTTTGAACAGGGGGCTTTCCTACGAGCAGTACTTC
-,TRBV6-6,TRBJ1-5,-,CASSKRAGQSNQPQHF,TGTGCCAGCAGTAAACGGGCTGGACAGTCCAATCAGCCCCAGCATTTT
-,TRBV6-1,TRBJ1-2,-,CASSEGGPANYGYTF,TGTGCCAGCAGTGAGGGGGGGCCCGCTAACTATGGCTACACCTTC
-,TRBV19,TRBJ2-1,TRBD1,CASSRRQGVNEQFF,TGTGCCAGTAGTAGGAGACAGGGGGTAAATGAGCAGTTCTTC
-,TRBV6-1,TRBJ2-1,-,CASSDYGYEQFF,TGTGCCAGCAGTGATTATGGCTATGAGCAGTTCTTC
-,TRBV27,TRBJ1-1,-,CASSSLHGTGNTEAFF,TGTGCCAGCAGTTCCCTTCACGGCACAGGGAACACTGAAGCTTTCTTT
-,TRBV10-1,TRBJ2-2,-,CASSESKVWSSGELFF,TGCGCCAGCAGTGAGTCGAAGGTCTGGAGCTCCGGGGAGCTGTTTTTT
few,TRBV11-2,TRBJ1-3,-,CASSSSTGRGWNTIYF,TGTGCCAGCAGCTCTTCGACAGGCCGCGGGTGGAACACCATATATTTT
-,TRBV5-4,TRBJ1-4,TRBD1,CASSLAGQSNEKLFF,TGTGCCAGCAGTCTTGCGGGACAGTCTAATGAAAAACTGTTTTTT
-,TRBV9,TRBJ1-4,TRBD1,CASSVGAGGWTNEKLFF,TGTGCCAGCAGCGTAGGGGCAGGGGGCTGGACTAATGAAAAACTGTTTTTT
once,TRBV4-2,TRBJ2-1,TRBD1,CASSLGQGDLGEQFF,TGTGCCAGCAGTTTGGGACAGGGGGACCTGGGGGAGCAGTTCTTC
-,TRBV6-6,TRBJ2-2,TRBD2,CASIHRGLANTGELFF,TGTGCCAGCATTCACCGGGGACTAGCGAACACCGGGGAGCTGTTTTTT
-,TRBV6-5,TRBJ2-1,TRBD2,CASRDSGRAKDEQFF,TGTGCCAGCAGAGATAGCGGGAGGGCCAAAGATGAGCAGTTCTTC
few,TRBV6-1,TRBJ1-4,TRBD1,CASSEPGQPNEKLFF,TGTGCCAGCAGTGAACCGGGACAGCCTAATGAAAAACTGTTTTTT
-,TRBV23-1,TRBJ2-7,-,CASSQPTASYEQYF,TGCGCCAGCAGTCAACCGACAGCCTCCTACGAGCAGTACTTC
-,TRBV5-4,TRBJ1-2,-,CASSLVGEAYGYTF,TGTGCCAGCAGCTTGGTCGGGGAGGCCTATGGCTACACCTTC
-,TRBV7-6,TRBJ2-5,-,CASSWTPLGGLYF,TGTGCCAGCAGTTGGACCCCTCTAGGAGGCCTCTACTTC
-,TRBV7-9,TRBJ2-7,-,CASSLNVLGGEQYF,TGTGCCAGCAGCTTAAACGTGTTGGGCGGGGAGCAGTACTTC